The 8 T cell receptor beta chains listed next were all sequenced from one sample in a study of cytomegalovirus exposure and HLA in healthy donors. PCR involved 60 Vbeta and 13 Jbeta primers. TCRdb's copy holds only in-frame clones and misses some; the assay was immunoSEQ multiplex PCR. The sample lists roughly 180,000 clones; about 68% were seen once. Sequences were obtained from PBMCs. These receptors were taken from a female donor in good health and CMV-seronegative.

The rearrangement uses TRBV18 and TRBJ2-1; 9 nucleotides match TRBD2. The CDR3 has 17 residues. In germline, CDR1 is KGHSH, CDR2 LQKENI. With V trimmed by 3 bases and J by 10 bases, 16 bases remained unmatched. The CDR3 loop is CASSPLPLGGGGEEQFF. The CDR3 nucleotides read TGTGCCAGCTCACCCCTCCCACTGGGCGGGGGGGGAGAAGAGCAGTTCTTC.

The CDR3 bases are TGTGCCAGCAGCTTAAGGGACAGGCCAGGATCCTACGAGCAGTACTTC. It specifies CASSLRDRPGSYEQYF. The chain has TRBV7-2 and TRBJ2-7; 8 bases line up with TRBD1. V was pared by 2 bases and J by 1 base, with 7 bases of the junction left unmatched. The germline V gene encodes CDR1 SGHTA and CDR2 FQGNSA. This CDR3 has 16 residues.

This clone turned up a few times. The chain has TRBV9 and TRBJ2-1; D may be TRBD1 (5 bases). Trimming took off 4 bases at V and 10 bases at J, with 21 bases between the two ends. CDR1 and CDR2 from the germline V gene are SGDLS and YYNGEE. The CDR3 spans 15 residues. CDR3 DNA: TGTGCCAGCAGCCCTAGGGGAAATAGGGTTGGGGAGCAGTTCTTC. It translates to CASSPRGNRVGEQFF.

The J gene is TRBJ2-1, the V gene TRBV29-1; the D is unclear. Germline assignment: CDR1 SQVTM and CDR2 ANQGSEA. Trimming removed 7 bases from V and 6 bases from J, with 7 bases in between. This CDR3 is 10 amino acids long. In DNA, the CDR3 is TGCAGCGCTGGCGGCAATGAGCAGTTCTTC. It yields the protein CSAGGNEQFF.

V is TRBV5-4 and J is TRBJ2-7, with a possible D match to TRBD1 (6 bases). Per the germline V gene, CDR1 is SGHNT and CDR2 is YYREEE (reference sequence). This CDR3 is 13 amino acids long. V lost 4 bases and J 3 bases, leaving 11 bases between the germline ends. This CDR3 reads CASSHETGYEQYF. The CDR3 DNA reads TGTGCCAGCAGCCACGAGACAGGCTACGAGCAGTACTTC.

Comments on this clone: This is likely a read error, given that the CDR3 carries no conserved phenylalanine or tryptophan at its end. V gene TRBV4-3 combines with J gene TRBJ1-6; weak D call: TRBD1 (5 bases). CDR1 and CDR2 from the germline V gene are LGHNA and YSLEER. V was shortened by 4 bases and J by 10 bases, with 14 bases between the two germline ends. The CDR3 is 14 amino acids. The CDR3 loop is CASSPDSDRSPLHL. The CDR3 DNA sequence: TGCGCCAGCAGCCCTGACAGCGACAGATCACCCCTCCACCTT.

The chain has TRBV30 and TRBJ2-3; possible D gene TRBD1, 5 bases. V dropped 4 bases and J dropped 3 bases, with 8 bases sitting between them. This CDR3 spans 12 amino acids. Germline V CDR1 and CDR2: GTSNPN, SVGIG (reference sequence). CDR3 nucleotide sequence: TGTGCCTGGACCAGGGTTACAGATACGCAGTATTTT. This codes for CAWTRVTDTQYF.

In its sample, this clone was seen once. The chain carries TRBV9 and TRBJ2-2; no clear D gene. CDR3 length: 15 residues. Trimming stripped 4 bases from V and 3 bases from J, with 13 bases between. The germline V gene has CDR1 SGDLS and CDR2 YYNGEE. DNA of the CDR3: TGTGCCAGCAGCCCTCGAGCTCCCCACACCGGGGAGCTGTTTTTT. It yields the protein CASSPRAPHTGELFF.